This TCR beta chain appears in the sequencing data of a study of blood T cell repertoires in COVID-19. Original analysis: Nucleated cell counts were estimated from reference gene primer amplification. TCRdb's table, derived via immunoSEQ multiplex PCR, lists solely in-frame clones and lacks some. D and trimming were read from the DNA, whereas the V and J calls and clone size are those reported in that table. The sample has roughly 410,000 clones, 70% to 90% seen once. The clonotype comes from a woman in her forties with COVID-19, enrolled during active disease. Sequenced: peripheral blood.

This CDR3 reads CASSPWAGTYGYTF. The CDR3 DNA sequence: TGTGCCAGCAGTCCTTGGGCGGGAACGTATGGCTACACCTTC. The J gene is TRBJ1-2, the V gene TRBV6-6, with D uncertain. Germline values: CDR1 MNHNY, CDR2 SVGAGI (reference sequence). CDR3 length equals 14 residues. Trimming pared 5 bases from V and 5 bases from J, leaving 15 bases between.